The clone carrying this T cell receptor beta chain showed up many times. The CDR3 length is 16 residues. Trimming stripped 0 bases from V and 0 bases from J, with 12 bases between. CDR1 is LGHNA, CDR2 YNFKEQ, per germline. From the 5' RACE reads, TCRdb called clonotypes with MiXCR, one entry per CDR3 protein. The sample contains roughly 280,000 distinct CDR3 sequences, roughly 10% of which appear only once. This entry belongs to a study of identical twins. The data were also submitted as part of a second study, on yellow fever vaccine responses in identical twins.

Specimen: CD8+ T cells sorted from blood. The sequence was collected from a young woman in good health. The gene calls are TRBV4-2 and TRBJ2-7; D possibly uses TRBD1 or TRBD2 (6 bases each). The DNA of the CDR3 is TGTGCCAGCAGCCAAGACGGAGGAGGGGGCTCCTACGAGCAGTACTTC. This gives the protein CASSQDGGGGSYEQYF.